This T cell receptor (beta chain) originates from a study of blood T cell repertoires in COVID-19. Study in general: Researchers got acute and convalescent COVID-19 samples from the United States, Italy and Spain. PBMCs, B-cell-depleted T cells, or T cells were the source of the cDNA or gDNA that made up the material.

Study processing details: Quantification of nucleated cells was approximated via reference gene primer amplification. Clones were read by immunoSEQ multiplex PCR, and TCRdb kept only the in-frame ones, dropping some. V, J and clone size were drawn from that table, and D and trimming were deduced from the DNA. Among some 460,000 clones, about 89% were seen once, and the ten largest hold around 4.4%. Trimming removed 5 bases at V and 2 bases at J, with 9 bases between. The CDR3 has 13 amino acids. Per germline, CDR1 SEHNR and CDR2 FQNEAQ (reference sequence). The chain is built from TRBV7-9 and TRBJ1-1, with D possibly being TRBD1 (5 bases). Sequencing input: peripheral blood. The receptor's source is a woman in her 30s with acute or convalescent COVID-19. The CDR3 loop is CASSTTENTEAFF. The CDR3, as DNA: TGTGCCAGCAGCACGACAGAAAACACTGAAGCTTTCTTT.